The 7 T cell receptor beta chains given below trace back to one sample, sequenced in a study of molecular identifiers for immune sequencing clone quantification. MiXCR was run by TCRdb on the PCR reads, yielding one entry per CDR3 protein. The repertoire holds 490,000 or so distinct CDR3 sequences, around 23% seen once, with around 0.76% in the top ten. Sequenced sample: naive CD8+ T cells from blood, with Jurkat cell RNA spiked in. Regarding subset: FACS-sorted CD8+CD4-CCR7+CD45RA+ naive T cells. The origin of the receptors is a human donor in good health. Some libraries in this study had Jurkat cell RNA spiked in.

A few counts support this clonotype. This rearrangement joins TRBV28 to TRBJ1-1; D not certain. The V end was cut by 2 bases, the J end by 1 base, with 8 bases between. The CDR3 length is 14 residues. CDR1 MDHEN and CDR2 SYDVKM come from the germline V gene. The CDR3: CASSLPQENTEAFF. Here the CDR3 DNA reads TGTGCCAGCAGTTTACCTCAAGAGAACACTGAAGCTTTCTTT.

In its sample, this clonotype was seen many times. The chain is built from TRBV28 and TRBJ2-3, with D possibly being TRBD2 (5 bases). The CDR3 is 16 amino acids. The V end lost 1 base, the J end lost 0 bases, and 11 bases lay between the germline ends. Germline CDR1 reads MDHEN; CDR2 reads SYDVKM. The CDR3 region has the DNA TGTGCCAGCAGTTTATATACGGGATCTAGCACAGATACGCAGTATTTT. Residues: CASSLYTGSSTDTQYF.

The chain links TRBV27 to TRBJ2-5, with D maybe TRBD2 (5 bases). This CDR3 contains 12 residues. Germline loops: CDR1 MNHEY, CDR2 SMNVEV (reference sequence). The germline V and J ends were trimmed by 3 bases and 5 bases, with 7 bases remaining between them. The CDR3 DNA reads as TGTGCCAGCAGTTTTAGAGGGGAGACCCAGTACTTC. Its protein product is CASSFRGETQYF.

For this clonotype: A much larger clone sits a single nucleotide away, making a read error possible. The chain couples TRBV7-9 to TRBJ1-1; 11 nucleotides line up with TRBD1. There are 14 residues in the CDR3. Germline V CDR1 and CDR2: SEHNR, FQNEAQ (reference sequence). This CDR3 reads CASTLGTGGTEAFF. CDR3 bases: TGTGCCAGCACCTTAGGGACAGGGGGCACTGAAGCTTTCTTT.

This clonotype has a handful of counts. One junction end does not reproduce the germline sequence, and a read error may be involved. The chain combines TRBV29-1 with TRBJ1-2; D unclear. The V gene's germline CDR1 is SQVTM and CDR2 ANQGSEA. The CDR3 runs to 15 residues. This chain's CDR3 is CSVEGELSANYGHTF. CDR3 nucleotides: TGCAGCGTTGAAGGCGAATTGAGCGCTAACTATGGCCACACCTTC.

The chain couples TRBV20-1 to TRBJ1-1, with 9 bases that match TRBD1. With 2 bases clipped from V and 4 bases from J, the junction kept 2 bases outside the gene matches. This CDR3 comprises 13 residues. CDR1 is DFQATT and CDR2 is SNEGSKA in the germline V gene (reference sequence). The CDR3 here is CSARSDRGTEAFF. CDR3 in DNA: TGCAGTGCTAGATCGGACAGGGGCACTGAAGCTTTCTTT.

The chain combines TRBV10-2 with TRBJ1-1; D gene ambiguous. V dropped 8 bases and J dropped 0 bases, with 10 bases sitting between them. Germline CDR1 is WSHSY and CDR2 is SAAADI. CDR3 length: 13 residues. CDR3: CASCPIMNTEAFF. DNA of the CDR3: TGCGCCAGCTGTCCGATTATGAACACTGAAGCTTTCTTT.